These 14 T cell receptor beta chains share one sample of origin, sequenced in a study of cytomegalovirus exposure and HLA in healthy donors. PCR amplification relied on 60 Vbeta primers (plus 13 Jbeta primers). Method: immunoSEQ multiplex PCR; TCRdb's copy keeps in-frame clones and lacks some. The sample has around 110,000 clones; over 60% are singletons. The sequencing input was PBMCs. These receptors all stem from a male donor in good health and CMV-seronegative.

The V and J genes are TRBV12-5 and TRBJ2-1; 11 bases map to TRBD2. The CDR3 has 17 amino acids. The germline V gene has CDR1 LGHNT and CDR2 FRNRAP. V shed 9 bases, J shed 0 bases, and the junction held 10 bases outside the gene matches. The CDR3 loop reads CASQLAGVGSSYNEQFF. In DNA, the CDR3 is TGTGCTAGCCAACTAGCGGGAGTAGGGAGCTCCTACAATGAGCAGTTCTTC.

This clone was found once. The gene calls are TRBV29-1 and TRBJ2-7; tentatively, D is TRBD1 (5 bases). Per the germline V gene, CDR1 is SQVTM and CDR2 is ANQGSEA. The CDR3 covers 13 residues. V lost 4 bases and J lost 0, with 10 bases in between. In nucleotides, the CDR3 is TGCAGCGTTGGGAGCAGGGTCTCCTACGAGCAGTACTTC. Amino acids: CSVGSRVSYEQYF.

The V gene is TRBV7-9, the J gene TRBJ2-1; no clear D. V shed 5 bases and J shed 0 bases, with 8 bases lying between them. Germline CDR1 and CDR2: SEHNR and FQNEAQ (reference sequence). The CDR3 covers 14 residues. The CDR3 sequence is CASSTQSSYNEQFF. For the CDR3, the DNA is TGTGCCAGCAGCACACAAAGCTCCTACAATGAGCAGTTCTTC.

This clone was counted only a few times. The chain uses TRBV2 and TRBJ2-7; D might be TRBD2 (5 bases). CDR1 is SNHLY and CDR2 is FYNNEI in the germline V gene. The V gene lost 5 bases and the J gene lost 2 bases, with 13 bases spanning the gap. The CDR3 is 14 amino acids. CDR3: CASSPRTVTYEQYF. CDR3 DNA: TGTGCCAGCAGTCCGAGGACTGTTACCTACGAGCAGTACTTC.

The chain uses TRBV2 and TRBJ2-4; the match to TRBD1 covers 8 bases. Germline CDR1 is SNHLY and CDR2 is FYNNEI. This CDR3 has 13 amino acids. V was pared by 1 base and J by 7 bases, with 0 bases of the junction left unmatched. The CDR3 loop reads CASSEDRGNIQYF. The DNA of the CDR3 is TGTGCCAGCAGTGAAGACAGGGGGAACATTCAGTACTTC.

V gene TRBV2 combines with J gene TRBJ1-2, with D unresolved. This CDR3 region has 13 residues. With 6 bases removed from V and 6 bases from J, the gap between germline ends came to 14 bases. Per the germline V gene, CDR1 is SNHLY and CDR2 is FYNNEI. The CDR3 sequence: CASRDDSVNGYTF. The DNA of the CDR3 is TGTGCCAGCAGAGACGACTCCGTAAATGGCTACACCTTC.

The chain joins TRBV28 to TRBJ2-7; no reliable D call. Trimming took off 6 bases at V and 3 bases at J, with 18 bases between the two ends. The CDR3 has 15 residues. Germline V lookup: CDR1 MDHEN, CDR2 SYDVKM. The chain's CDR3 is CASSPSHREIYEQYF. The CDR3 DNA reads as TGTGCCAGCAGCCCTTCTCACCGTGAGATCTACGAGCAGTACTTC.

This rearrangement joins TRBV5-1 to TRBJ2-7; tentatively, D is TRBD1 (5 bases). The V gene's germline CDR1 is SGHRS and CDR2 YFSETQ. CDR3 length equals 14 residues. Trimming pared 2 bases from V and 0 bases from J, leaving 9 bases between. The CDR3 here is CASSFRQGSYEQYF. The CDR3 nucleotides are TGCGCCAGCAGCTTTCGTCAGGGCTCCTACGAGCAGTACTTC.

The genes are TRBV7-2 and TRBJ2-1; 7 bases line up with TRBD1. This CDR3 spans 16 amino acids. The V segment lost 5 bases and the J segment 6 bases; nucleotides outside the gene matches: 13. CDR1 and CDR2 (germline): SGHTA, FQGNSA. CDR3 nucleotide sequence: TGTGCCAGCAGCCCTTCTCGACAGGGCGGAGGCAATGAGCAGTTCTTC. It encodes CASSPSRQGGGNEQFF.

The chain employs TRBV16 and TRBJ1-5; a possible D gene is TRBD1 (5 bases). CDR1 is KGHSY and CDR2 is FQNENV in the germline V gene. The CDR3 totals 15 residues. Trimming removed 0 bases from V and 11 bases from J, with 17 bases in between. The CDR3 region has the DNA TGTGCCAGCAGCCAATCGCAGGGCAGCCTCGAGGCCCAGCATTTT. Amino acids: CASSQSQGSLEAQHF.

The chain couples TRBV19 to TRBJ2-2; possible D gene TRBD2, 6 bases. This CDR3 contains 13 residues. Germline V CDR1 and CDR2: LNHDA, SQIVND (reference sequence). Trimming took off 5 bases at V and 7 bases at J, with 11 bases between the two ends. The CDR3 sequence is CASSYGGFGELFF. In DNA, the CDR3 is TGTGCCAGTAGTTATGGGGGGTTCGGGGAGCTGTTTTTT.

V usage is TRBV6-5 and J usage is TRBJ2-1; D is possibly TRBD1 (5 bases). Germline V gene lookup returns CDR1 MNHEY and CDR2 SVGAGI. V was shortened by 5 bases and J by 6 bases, with 11 bases between the two germline ends. The CDR3 sequence is 13 residues long. The CDR3 is CASSPRVFNEQFF. The CDR3 DNA follows: TGTGCCAGCAGTCCCAGGGTTTTCAATGAGCAGTTCTTC.

The chain is built from TRBV30 and TRBJ2-7; 8 bases agree with TRBD1. Germline V gives CDR1 GTSNPN, CDR2 SVGIG (reference sequence). The ends lost 1 base at V and 4 bases at J; junction bases unmatched: 9. The CDR3 length is 15 residues. The CDR3 here is CAWSGWTGNEYEQYF. In DNA, the CDR3 is TGTGCCTGGAGTGGATGGACAGGGAATGAGTACGAGCAGTACTTC.

This rearrangement joins TRBV6-5 to TRBJ2-7, with 10 bases lining up with TRBD1. The CDR3 length is 13 residues. Germline V CDR1 and CDR2: MNHEY, SVGAGI. After removal of 8 bases from V and 2 bases from J, the junction contained 3 bases not matched to a gene. The CDR3 reads CASAGTGAYEQYF. In DNA, the CDR3 is TGTGCCAGCGCCGGGACAGGGGCCTACGAGCAGTACTTC.